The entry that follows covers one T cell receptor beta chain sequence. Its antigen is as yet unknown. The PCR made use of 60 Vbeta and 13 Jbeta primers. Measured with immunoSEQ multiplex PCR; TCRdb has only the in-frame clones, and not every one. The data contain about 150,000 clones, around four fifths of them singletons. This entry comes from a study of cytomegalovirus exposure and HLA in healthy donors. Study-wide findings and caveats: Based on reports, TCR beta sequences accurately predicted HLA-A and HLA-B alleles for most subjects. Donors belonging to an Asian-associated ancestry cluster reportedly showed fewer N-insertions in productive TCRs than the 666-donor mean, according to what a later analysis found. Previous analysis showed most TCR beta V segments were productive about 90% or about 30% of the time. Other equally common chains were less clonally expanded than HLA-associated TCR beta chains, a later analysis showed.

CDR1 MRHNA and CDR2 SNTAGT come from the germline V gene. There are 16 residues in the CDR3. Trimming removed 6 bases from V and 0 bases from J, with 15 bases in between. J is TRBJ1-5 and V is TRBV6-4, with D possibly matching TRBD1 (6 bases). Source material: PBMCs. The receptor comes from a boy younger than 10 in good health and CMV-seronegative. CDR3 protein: CASRPTGSHSNQPQHF. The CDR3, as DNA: TGTGCCAGCAGGCCTACAGGGTCCCATAGCAATCAGCCCCAGCATTTT.